This T cell receptor (beta chain) appears in the sequencing data of a study of shared clonotypes between healthy human individuals. The wider study: Each donor had three CD4 naive, three CD4 memory, two CD8 naive and one CD8 memory plate.

Germline V gene sequence: CDR1 SGHVS, CDR2 FQNEAQ. The CDR3 has 17 residues. CD4+ cells underwent separation, giving CD45RA+ naive and CD45RA-negative memory subsets. Comment on this clone: Its specificity is unknown. Relative to the germline gene, one junction end is altered; a read error may explain this. This specimen includes other DNA sequences encoding the same CDR3.

Sequenced by immunoSEQ multiplex PCR; TCRdb stores in-frame clones only, minus some. The sample records some 550,000 clones, more than 95% being singletons. Points from the study as a whole: Donor scarcity curtailed the genetic and exposure-history diversity represented herein. Inspection by rarefaction showed sorted-subset sequencing to be incomplete despite large depth.

V usage is TRBV7-8 and J usage is TRBJ2-4, with 8 bases aligning to TRBD2. The specimen sequenced was naive CD4+ T cells sorted from blood. Subset reported: CD45RA+ positively selected. This TCR came from a woman in her twenties or thirties in good health. The CDR3 loop is CASSLKSGGLAKNIQYF. For the CDR3, the DNA is TGTGCCAGCAGCTTGAAGAGCGGGGGCCTAGCCAAGAACATTCAGTACTTC.